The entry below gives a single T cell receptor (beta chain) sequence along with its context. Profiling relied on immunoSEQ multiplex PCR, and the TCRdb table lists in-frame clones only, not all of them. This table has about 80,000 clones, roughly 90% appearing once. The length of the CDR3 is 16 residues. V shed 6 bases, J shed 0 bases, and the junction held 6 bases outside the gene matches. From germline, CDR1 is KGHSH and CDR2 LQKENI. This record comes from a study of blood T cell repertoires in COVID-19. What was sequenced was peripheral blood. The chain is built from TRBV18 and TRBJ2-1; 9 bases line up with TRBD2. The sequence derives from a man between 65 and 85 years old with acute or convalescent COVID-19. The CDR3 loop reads CASSPRGGSSYNEQFF. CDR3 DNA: TGTGCCAGCTCTCCGCGGGGGGGGAGCTCCTACAATGAGCAGTTCTTC. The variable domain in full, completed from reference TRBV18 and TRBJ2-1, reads NAGVMQNPRHLVRRRGQEARLRCSPMKGHSHVYWYRQLPEEGLKFMVYLQKENIIDESGMPKERFSAEFPKEGPSILRIQQVVRGDSAAYFCASSPRGGSSYNEQFFGPGTRLTVL.